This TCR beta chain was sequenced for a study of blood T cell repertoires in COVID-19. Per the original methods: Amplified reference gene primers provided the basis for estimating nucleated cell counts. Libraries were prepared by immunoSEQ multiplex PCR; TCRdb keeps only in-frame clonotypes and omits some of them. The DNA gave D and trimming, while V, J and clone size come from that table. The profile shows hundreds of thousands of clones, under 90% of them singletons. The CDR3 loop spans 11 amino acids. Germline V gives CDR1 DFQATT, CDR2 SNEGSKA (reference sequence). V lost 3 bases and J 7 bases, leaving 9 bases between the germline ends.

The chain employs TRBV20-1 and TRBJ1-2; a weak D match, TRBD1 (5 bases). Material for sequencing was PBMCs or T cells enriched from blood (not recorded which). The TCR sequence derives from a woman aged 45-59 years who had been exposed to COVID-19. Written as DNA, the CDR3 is TGCAGTGCTAGTCAGCAGGGTGGCTACACCTTC. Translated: CSASQQGGYTF.